This record looks at one TCR beta chain sequence and its context. Its cognate antigen is unknown. Assay: immunoSEQ multiplex PCR; the TCRdb copy retains only in-frame clones and omits some. Here the sample spans about 90,000 clones, about 79% being singletons. The data originate from a study of radiation and T cells in renal cell carcinoma. Study conclusions and caveats: No pretreatment tumor biopsies were available for baseline clonotypes.

The time point: blood 4 weeks post-SBRT, at nephrectomy. Treatment meaning: 15 Gy SBRT to primary tumor, nephrectomy 4 weeks later. Nephrectomy followed 15 Gy stereotactic body radiation by 4 weeks. Clear cell pathology was present in this patient's renal cell carcinoma. The germline V gene has CDR1 MDHEN and CDR2 SYDVKM. This CDR3 has 16 residues. The TCR was taken from a man aged 55-75 years with renal cell carcinoma. The sequencing here drew on blood, taken from a patient whose treatment included radiotherapy and nephrectomy. The chain carries TRBV28 and TRBJ2-5; 9 bases match TRBD1. The J call is doubtful: the DNA matches TRBJ2-7 better. The CDR3 loop is CASTLGPHRGPYEQYF. The CDR3 DNA reads as TGTGCCAGCACCCTCGGCCCGCACAGGGGGCCGTACGAGCAGTACTTC.